This T cell receptor (beta chain) appears in the sequencing data of a study of blood T cell repertoires in COVID-19. CDR3 length: 15 amino acids. Germline CDR1 and CDR2: LGHDT and YNNKEL (reference sequence). Deletions cut 4 bases from V and 1 base from J, with 13 bases between. Measured with immunoSEQ multiplex PCR; TCRdb has only the in-frame clones, and not every one. Counted here are more than 110,000 clones, about nine tenths occurring once; the ten biggest clones make up roughly 9.6%. The clonotype originates from a woman of 80 years or more with acute or convalescent COVID-19. V is TRBV3-1 (or the pseudogene TRBV3-2) and J is TRBJ1-1, with D maybe TRBD1 (5 bases). The sample consisted of peripheral blood. The CDR3 nucleotides read TGTGCCAGCAGCCTATCGGGACTTAAGAACACTGAAGCTTTCTTT. Its translation is CASSLSGLKNTEAFF.